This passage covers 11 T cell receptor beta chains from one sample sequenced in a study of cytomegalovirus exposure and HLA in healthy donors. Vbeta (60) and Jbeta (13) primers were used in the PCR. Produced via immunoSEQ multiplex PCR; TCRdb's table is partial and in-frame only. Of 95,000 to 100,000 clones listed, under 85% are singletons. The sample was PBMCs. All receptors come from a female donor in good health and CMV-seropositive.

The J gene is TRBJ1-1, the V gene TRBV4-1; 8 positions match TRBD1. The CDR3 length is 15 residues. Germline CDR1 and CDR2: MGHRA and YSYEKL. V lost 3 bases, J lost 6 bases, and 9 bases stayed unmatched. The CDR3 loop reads CASSHTGGANAEAFF. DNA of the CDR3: TGCGCCAGCAGCCATACAGGGGGTGCAAACGCTGAAGCTTTCTTT.

DNA of the CDR3: TGTGCCTGGACAGGGGATATGAACACTGAAGCTTTCTTT. Translation: CAWTGDMNTEAFF. The chain couples TRBV30 to TRBJ1-1, with D possibly TRBD1 on 6 matching bases. V was shortened by 4 bases and J by 0 bases, with 9 bases between the two germline ends. The V gene's germline CDR1 is GTSNPN and CDR2 SVGIG (reference sequence). The CDR3 totals 13 residues.

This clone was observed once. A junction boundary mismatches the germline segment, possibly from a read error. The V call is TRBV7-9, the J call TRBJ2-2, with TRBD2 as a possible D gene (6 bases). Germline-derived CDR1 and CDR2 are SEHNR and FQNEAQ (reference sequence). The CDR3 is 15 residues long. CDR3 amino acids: CPSSLNGGNTGELFF. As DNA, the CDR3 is TGTCCCAGCAGCTTAAACGGGGGGAACACCGGGGAGCTGTTTTTT. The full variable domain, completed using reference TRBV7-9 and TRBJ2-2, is DTGVSQNPRHKITKRGQNVTFRCDPISEHNRLYWYRQTLGQGPEFLTYFQNEAQLEKSRLLSDRFSAERPKGSFSTLEIQRTEQGDSAMYLCPSSLNGGNTGELFFGEGSRLTVL.

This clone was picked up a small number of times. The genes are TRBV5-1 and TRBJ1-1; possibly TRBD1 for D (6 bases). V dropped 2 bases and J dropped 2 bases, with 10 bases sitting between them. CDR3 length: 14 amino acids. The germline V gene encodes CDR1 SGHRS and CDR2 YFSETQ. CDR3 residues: CASSFTGINTEAFF. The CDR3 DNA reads TGCGCCAGCAGCTTTACAGGGATCAACACTGAAGCTTTCTTT.

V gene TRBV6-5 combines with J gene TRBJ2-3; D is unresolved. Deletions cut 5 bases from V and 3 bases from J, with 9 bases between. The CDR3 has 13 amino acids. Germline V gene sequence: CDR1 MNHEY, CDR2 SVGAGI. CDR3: CASSMEWTDTQYF. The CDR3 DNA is TGTGCCAGCAGTATGGAGTGGACAGATACGCAGTATTTT.

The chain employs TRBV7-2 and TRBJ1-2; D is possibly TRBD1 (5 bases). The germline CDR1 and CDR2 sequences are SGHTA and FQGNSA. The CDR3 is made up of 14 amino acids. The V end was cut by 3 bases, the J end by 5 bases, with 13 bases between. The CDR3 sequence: CASSLGWAGYGYTF. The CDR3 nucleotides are TGTGCCAGCAGCTTGGGCTGGGCAGGGTATGGCTACACCTTC. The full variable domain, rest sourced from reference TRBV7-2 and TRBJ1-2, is GAGVSQSPSNKVTEKGKDVELRCDPISGHTALYWYRQSLGQGLEFLIYFQGNSAPDKSGLPSDRFSAERTGGSVSTLTIQRTQQEDSAVYLCASSLGWAGYGYTFGSGTRLTVV.

Here the CDR3 DNA reads TGCGCCAGCAGCCCATTAGCGGGGGGCCTCACAGATACGCAGTATTTT. It specifies CASSPLAGGLTDTQYF. The V gene is TRBV5-1, the J gene TRBJ2-3, with 10 bases that match TRBD2. The germline V gene encodes CDR1 SGHRS and CDR2 YFSETQ. V gave up 4 bases and J gave up 2 bases; unmatched junction bases: 7. The CDR3 runs 16 residues. Complete variable domain (other parts from reference TRBV5-1 and TRBJ2-3): KAGVTQTPRYLIKTRGQQVTLSCSPISGHRSVSWYQQTPGQGLQFLFEYFSETQRNKGNFPGRFSGRQFSNSRSEMNVSTLELGDSALYLCASSPLAGGLTDTQYFGPGTRLTVL.

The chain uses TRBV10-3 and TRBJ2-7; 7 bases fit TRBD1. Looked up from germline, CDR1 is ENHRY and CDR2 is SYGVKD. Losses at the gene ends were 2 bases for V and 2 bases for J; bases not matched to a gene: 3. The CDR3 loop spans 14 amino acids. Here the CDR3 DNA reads TGTGCCATCAGTGAGCCGGGACAGACCTACGAGCAGTACTTC. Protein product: CAISEPGQTYEQYF.

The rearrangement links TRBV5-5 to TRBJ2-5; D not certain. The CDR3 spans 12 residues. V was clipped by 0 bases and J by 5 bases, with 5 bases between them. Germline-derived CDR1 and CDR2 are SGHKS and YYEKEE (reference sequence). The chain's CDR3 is CASSLAQETQYF. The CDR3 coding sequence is TGTGCCAGCAGCTTGGCTCAGGAGACCCAGTACTTC.

Here the CDR3 reads CASSQGLAGVTLEQYF. The CDR3 nucleotides are TGCGCCAGCAGCCAAGGTCTAGCGGGAGTCACCCTGGAGCAGTACTTC. The chain uses TRBV4-1 and TRBJ2-7; TRBD2 matches 10 bases. The CDR3 length is 16 residues. Germline V gene sequence: CDR1 MGHRA, CDR2 YSYEKL. J was trimmed by 7 bases and V by 1 base; bases with no gene match: 10.

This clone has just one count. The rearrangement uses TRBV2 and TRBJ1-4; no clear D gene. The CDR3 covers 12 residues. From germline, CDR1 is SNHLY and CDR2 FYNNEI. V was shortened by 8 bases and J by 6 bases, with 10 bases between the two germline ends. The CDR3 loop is CASAGEDEKLFF. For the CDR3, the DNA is TGTGCCAGCGCCGGGGAAGATGAAAAACTGTTTTTT.